This entry concerns a single TCR beta chain. Its antigen is undetermined. The CDR3 consists of 17 residues. Germline CDR1 is SGHAT and CDR2 is FQNNGV. The V and J ends lost 5 bases and 4 bases respectively, with 23 bases between them. This entry comes from a study of T cell responses to AZD1222 COVID-19 vaccine. Regarding the study as a whole: No repertoire was sampled before or during the peak T cell response, only after it. Vaccine-associated CD4 TCRs spanned spike, dominant at 160-218 and 743-854.

Sequenced by immunoSEQ multiplex PCR; TCRdb stores in-frame clones only, minus some. The table has approximately 130,000 clones, about 88% seen once. Sequencing used peripheral blood, obtained 28 days after the second AZD1222 dose. This clonotype originated in an adult who received the AZD1222 COVID-19 vaccine. This chain joins TRBV11-2 and TRBJ2-5; D is perhaps TRBD2 (6 bases). The CDR3 region has the DNA TGTGCCAGCAGCGCGGGACGGACTACTAGGGCCGGAGAGACCCAGTACTTC. Protein: CASSAGRTTRAGETQYF. The whole variable domain, remainder taken from reference TRBV11-2 and TRBJ2-5, is EAGVAQSPRYKIIEKRQSVAFWCNPISGHATLYWYQQILGQGPKLLIQFQNNGVVDDSQLPKDRFSAERLKGVDSTLKIQPAKLEDSAVYLCASSAGRTTRAGETQYFGPGTRLLVL.